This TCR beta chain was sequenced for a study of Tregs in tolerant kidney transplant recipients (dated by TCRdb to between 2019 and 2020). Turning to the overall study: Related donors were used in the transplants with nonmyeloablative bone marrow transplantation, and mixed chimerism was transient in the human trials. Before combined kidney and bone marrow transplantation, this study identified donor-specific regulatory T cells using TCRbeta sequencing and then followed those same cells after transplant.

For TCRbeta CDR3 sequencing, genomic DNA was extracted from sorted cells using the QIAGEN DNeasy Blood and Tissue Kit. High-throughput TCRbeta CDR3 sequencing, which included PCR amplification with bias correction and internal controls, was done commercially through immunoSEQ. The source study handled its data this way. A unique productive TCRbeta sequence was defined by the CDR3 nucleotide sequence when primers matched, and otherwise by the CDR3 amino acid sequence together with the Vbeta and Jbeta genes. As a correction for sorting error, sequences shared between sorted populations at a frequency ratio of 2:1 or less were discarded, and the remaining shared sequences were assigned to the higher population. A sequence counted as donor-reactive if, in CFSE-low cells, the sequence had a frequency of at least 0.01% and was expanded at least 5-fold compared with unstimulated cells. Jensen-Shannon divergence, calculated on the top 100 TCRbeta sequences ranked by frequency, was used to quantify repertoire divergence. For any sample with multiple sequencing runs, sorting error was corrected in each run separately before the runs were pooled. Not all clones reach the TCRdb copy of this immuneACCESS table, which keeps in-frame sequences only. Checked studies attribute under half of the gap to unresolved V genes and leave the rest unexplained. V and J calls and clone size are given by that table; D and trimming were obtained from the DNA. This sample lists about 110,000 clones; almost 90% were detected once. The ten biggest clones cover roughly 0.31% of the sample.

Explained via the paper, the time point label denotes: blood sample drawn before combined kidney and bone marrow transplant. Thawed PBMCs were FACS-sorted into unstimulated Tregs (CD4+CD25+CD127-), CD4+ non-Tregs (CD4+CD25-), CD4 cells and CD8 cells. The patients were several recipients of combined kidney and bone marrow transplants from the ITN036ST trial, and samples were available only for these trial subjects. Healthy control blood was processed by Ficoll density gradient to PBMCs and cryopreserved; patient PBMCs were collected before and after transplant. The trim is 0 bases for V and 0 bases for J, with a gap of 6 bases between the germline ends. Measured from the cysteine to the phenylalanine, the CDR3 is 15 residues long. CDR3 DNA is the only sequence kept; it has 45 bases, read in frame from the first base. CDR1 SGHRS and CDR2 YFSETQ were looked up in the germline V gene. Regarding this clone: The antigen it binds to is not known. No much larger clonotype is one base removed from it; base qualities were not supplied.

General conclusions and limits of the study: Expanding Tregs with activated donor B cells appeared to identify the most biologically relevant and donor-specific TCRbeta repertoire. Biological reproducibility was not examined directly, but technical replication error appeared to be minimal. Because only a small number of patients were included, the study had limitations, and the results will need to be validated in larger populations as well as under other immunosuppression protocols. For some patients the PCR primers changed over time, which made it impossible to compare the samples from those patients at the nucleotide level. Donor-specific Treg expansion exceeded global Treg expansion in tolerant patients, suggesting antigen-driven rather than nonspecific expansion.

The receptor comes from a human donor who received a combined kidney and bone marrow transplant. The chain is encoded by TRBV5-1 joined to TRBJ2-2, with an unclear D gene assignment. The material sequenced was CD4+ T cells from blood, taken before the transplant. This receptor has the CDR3 CASSLVVSNTGELFF. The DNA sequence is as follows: TGCGCCAGCAGCTTGGTAGTATCGAACACCGGGGAGCTGTTTTTT.